A single T cell receptor beta chain is shown here with its context. What it binds is unknown. The CDR3 loop spans 19 amino acids. CDR1 and CDR2 (germline): SGHTA, FQGNSA. The ends were cut back, 5 bases at V and 4 bases at J, with 29 bases in the middle. These data come from a study of T cells after yellow fever vaccination. Whole-study results and caveats: Although the secondary response was weaker, it peaked faster, at day 5 versus 15. Most clones from primary vaccination resurfaced after the booster (roughly 96% CD4, over 85% CD8). It was a small share of clonotypes that appeared in both CD4 and CD8 compartments.

Production of TCR cDNA was by 5'RACE template switching, which also added a universal primer site and UMIs. A single record per CDR3 protein comes from TCRdb applying MiXCR to the 5' RACE reads. The sample contains 100,000 to 150,000 distinct CDR3 sequences, almost 9% of which appear only once. This specimen was CD8+ T cells sorted from PBMCs, taken on the day of the yellow fever booster vaccination. The chain combines TRBV7-2 with TRBJ2-5, with D maybe TRBD1 (5 bases). This clonotype was obtained from a man aged 18 to 29 who received the YFV17D yellow fever vaccine. CDR3 loop: CASSVPKGRVSPQGETQYF. In DNA form, the CDR3 reads TGTGCCAGCAGCGTTCCCAAGGGCAGGGTTTCCCCGCAGGGAGAGACCCAGTACTTC.